One T cell receptor beta chain is described in this entry. Its antigen is currently unknown. The sample comes from a study of T-cell memory formation after mild COVID-19. TCRdb recomputed calls from the 5' RACE reads with MiXCR, one row per CDR3 protein. The data contain around 300,000 distinct CDR3 sequences, over 10% of them singletons. This CDR3 has 14 amino acids. Germline V gene lookup returns CDR1 ENHRY and CDR2 SYGVKD. Trimming cost V 5 bases and J 6 bases; bases outside gene matches: 10. Study findings and constraints: Day 37-peaking second-wave clones had unconfirmed SARS-CoV-2 specificity. Most CD4+ clones that shrank were in CM and EM, while CD8+ ones turned up in EMRA. Contracting clones, day 15 to 85, had balanced CD4/CD8, and later expanders favored CD4+.

This sequence joins TRBV10-3 and TRBJ2-7; 7 bases map to TRBD1. The clonotype was recovered from a man younger than 30 who had mild COVID-19 (a few samples of this study predate the infection). Cell type and time point are not known. Sequenced input: PBMCs or a T cell subset sorted from them (not recorded which). This CDR3 reads CAISSGQGDREQYF. The CDR3 bases are TGTGCCATCAGTAGCGGTCAGGGGGACCGCGAGCAGTACTTC.